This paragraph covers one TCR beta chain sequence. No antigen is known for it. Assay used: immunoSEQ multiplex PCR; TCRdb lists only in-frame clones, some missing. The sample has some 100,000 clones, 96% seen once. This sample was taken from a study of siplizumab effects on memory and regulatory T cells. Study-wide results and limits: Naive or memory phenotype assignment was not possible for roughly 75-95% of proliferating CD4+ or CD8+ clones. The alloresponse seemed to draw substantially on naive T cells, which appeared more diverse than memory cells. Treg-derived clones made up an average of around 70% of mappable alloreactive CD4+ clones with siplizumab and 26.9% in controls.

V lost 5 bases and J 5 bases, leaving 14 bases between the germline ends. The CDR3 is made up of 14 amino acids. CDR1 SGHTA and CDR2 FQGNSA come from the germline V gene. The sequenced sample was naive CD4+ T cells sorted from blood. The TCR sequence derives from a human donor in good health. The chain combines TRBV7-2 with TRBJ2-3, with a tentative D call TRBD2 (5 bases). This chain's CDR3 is CASSPGLAGDTQYF. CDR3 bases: TGTGCCAGCAGCCCCGGTCTGGCGGGAGATACGCAGTATTTT.